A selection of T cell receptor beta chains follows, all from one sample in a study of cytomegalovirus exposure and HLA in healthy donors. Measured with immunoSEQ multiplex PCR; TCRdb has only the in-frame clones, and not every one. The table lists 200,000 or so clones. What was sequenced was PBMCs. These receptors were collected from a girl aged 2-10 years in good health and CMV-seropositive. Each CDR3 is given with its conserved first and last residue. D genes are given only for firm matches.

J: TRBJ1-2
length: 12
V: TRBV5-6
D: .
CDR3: CASSPGISGYTF
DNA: TGTGCCAGCAGCCCAGGGATTTCTGGCTACACCTTC

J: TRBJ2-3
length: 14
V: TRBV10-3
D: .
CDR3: CATRVQVRTDTQYF
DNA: TGTGCCACCCGAGTCCAGGTCCGCACAGATACGCAGTATTTT

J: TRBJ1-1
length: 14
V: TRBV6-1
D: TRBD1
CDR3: CASKNGQGNTEAFF
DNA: TGTGCCAGCAAAAACGGACAGGGGAACACTGAAGCTTTCTTT

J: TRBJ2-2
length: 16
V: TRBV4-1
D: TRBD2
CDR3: CASSQQLAGAVGELFF
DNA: TGCGCCAGCAGCCAACAACTAGCGGGAGCGGTCGGGGAGCTGTTTTTT

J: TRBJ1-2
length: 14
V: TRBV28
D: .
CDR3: CASSLGQGYMGYTF
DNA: TGTGCCAGCAGTTTAGGGCAGGGATACATGGGCTACACCTTC

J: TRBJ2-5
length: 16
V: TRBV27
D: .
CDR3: CASSAGWDLPQETQYF
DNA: TGTGCCAGCAGTGCGGGATGGGACTTGCCACAAGAGACCCAGTACTTC

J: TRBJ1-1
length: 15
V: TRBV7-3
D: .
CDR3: CASSLWGRADTEAFF
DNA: TGTGCCAGCAGCTTATGGGGGCGGGCGGACACTGAAGCTTTCTTT

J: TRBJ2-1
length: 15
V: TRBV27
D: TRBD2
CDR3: CASNLGLAAYNEQFF
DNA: TGTGCCAGCAACCTTGGACTAGCGGCTTACAATGAGCAGTTCTTC

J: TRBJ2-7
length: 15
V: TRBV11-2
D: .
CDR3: CASRTGASDIYEQYF
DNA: TGTGCCAGCAGGACGGGTGCTAGCGACATTTACGAGCAGTACTTC

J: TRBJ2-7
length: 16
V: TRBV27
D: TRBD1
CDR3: CASSTPTRDRGNEQYF
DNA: TGTGCCAGCAGTACCCCTACCCGGGACAGGGGAAACGAGCAGTACTTC

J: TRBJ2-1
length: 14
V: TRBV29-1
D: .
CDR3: CSVLGASSYNEQFF
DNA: TGCAGCGTTCTAGGGGCCTCCAGTTACAATGAGCAGTTCTTC

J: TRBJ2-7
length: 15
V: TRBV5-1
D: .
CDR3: CASSPGSGPLYEQYF
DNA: TGCGCCAGCAGTCCGGGGAGCGGGCCCCTATACGAGCAGTACTTC

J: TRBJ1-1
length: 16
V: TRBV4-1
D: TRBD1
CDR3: CASSQERGTDYTEAFF
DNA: TGCGCCAGCAGCCAAGAACGTGGGACAGATTATACTGAAGCTTTCTTT

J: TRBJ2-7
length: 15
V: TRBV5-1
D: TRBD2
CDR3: CASSLVTSGPYEQYF
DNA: TGCGCCAGCAGCCTCGTGACTAGCGGGCCCTACGAGCAGTACTTC

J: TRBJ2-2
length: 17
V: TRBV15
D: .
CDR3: CATSRDRLSGVTGELFF
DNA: TGTGCCACCAGCAGAGATCGTCTATCGGGGGTCACCGGGGAGCTGTTTTTT

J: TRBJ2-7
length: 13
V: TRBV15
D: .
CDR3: CATSRDRSYEQYF
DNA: TGTGCCACCAGCAGGGACAGATCCTACGAGCAGTACTTC

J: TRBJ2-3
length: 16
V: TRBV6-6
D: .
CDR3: CASSYSSGERTDTQYF
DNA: TGTGCCAGCAGTTATTCGTCGGGGGAGCGCACAGATACGCAGTATTTT

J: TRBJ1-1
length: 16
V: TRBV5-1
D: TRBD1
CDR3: CASSGGTGVVGTEAFF
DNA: TGCGCCAGCAGCGGAGGGACAGGGGTGGTGGGCACTGAAGCTTTCTTT

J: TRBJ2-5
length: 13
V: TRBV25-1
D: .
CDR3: CASSDRGQETQYF
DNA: TGTGCCAGCAGTGACCGCGGCCAAGAGACCCAGTACTTC

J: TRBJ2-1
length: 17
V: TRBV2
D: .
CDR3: CASSETPSAVPYNEQFF
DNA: TGTGCCAGCAGTGAAACTCCCTCTGCGGTACCCTACAATGAGCAGTTCTTC

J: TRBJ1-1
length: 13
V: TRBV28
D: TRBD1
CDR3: CASSYRNRGRAFF
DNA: TGTGCCAGCAGCTACCGAAACAGGGGTCGGGCTTTCTTT

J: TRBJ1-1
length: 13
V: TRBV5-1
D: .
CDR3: CASSWDSNTEAFF
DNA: TGCGCCAGCAGTTGGGACTCGAACACTGAAGCTTTCTTT

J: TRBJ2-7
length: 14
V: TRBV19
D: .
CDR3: CASTGLEAPYEQYF
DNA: TGTGCCAGTACAGGACTGGAGGCCCCCTACGAGCAGTACTTC

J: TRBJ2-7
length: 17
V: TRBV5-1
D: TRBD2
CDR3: CASSPVGGASAFYEQYF
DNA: TGCGCCAGCAGCCCGGTCGGGGGGGCTAGCGCGTTCTACGAGCAGTACTTC

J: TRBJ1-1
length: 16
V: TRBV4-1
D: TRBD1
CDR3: CASSQDQQGWDTEAFF
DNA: TGCGCCAGCAGCCAAGATCAACAGGGGTGGGACACTGAAGCTTTCTTT

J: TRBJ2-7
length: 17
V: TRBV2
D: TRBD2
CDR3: CASTPQLAGGLTYEQYF
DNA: TGTGCCAGCACCCCCCAACTAGCGGGAGGATTAACCTACGAGCAGTACTTC

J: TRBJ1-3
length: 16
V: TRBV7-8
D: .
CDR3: CASSLARTGKRNTIYF
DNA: TGTGCCAGCAGCTTAGCGCGTACAGGGAAAAGAAACACCATATATTTT

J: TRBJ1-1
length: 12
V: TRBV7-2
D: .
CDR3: CASSSGGIYAFF
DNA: TGTGCCAGCAGCTCAGGAGGGATCTACGCTTTCTTT

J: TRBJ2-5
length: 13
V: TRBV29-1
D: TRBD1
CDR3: CSVDGTGEETQYF
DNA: TGCAGCGTTGACGGGACAGGGGAAGAGACCCAGTACTTC